What follows are 29 T cell receptor beta chains derived from one specimen sequenced in a study of metastatic and nonmetastatic thyroid tumors. TCRdb reassembled clones from the PCR reads with MiXCR. The repertoire holds about 92,000 clones, with 15% as singletons. Not a single patient had been given any form of treatment at any point before undergoing thyroid surgery. Material: blood. The receptors come from a female donor with papillary thyroid cancer or a benign thyroid nodule (not recorded which). Some clones in this sample may be carry-over from other donors' samples.

This clone was seen repeatedly, ten times or more. The chain is built from TRBV7-9 and TRBJ2-6, with TRBD1 matching over 9 bases. The J segment lost 1 base and the V segment lost 5 bases, leaving 6 bases of the junction unmatched. This CDR3 is 17 amino acids long. Germline CDR1 is SEHNR and CDR2 is FQNEAQ (reference sequence). CDR3 sequence (DNA): TGTGCCAGCAGCGGGGGGGACAGGGCGTCTGGGGCCAACGTCCTGACTTTC. It translates to CASSGGDRASGANVLTF.

This clone has ten or more counts. The V and J genes are TRBV3-1 and TRBJ2-5, with 9 nucleotides matching TRBD2. The CDR3 contains 13 residues. The V segment lost 4 bases and the J segment 5 bases; nucleotides outside the gene matches: 2. Germline V gene lookup returns CDR1 LGHDT and CDR2 YNNKEL (reference sequence). CDR3 amino acids: CASSLAGAETQYF. In DNA form, the CDR3 reads TGTGCCAGCAGCCTAGCGGGGGCGGAGACCCAGTACTTC.

There are many counts of this clone. J is TRBJ1-3 and V is TRBV28; D is unclear. The CDR3 length is 15 residues. V was trimmed by 7 bases and J by 0 bases, leaving 13 bases between them. CDR1 is MDHEN and CDR2 is SYDVKM in the germline V gene. Here the CDR3 reads CASTLTVLSGNTIYF. CDR3 coding DNA: TGTGCCAGCACCCTCACAGTTCTCTCTGGAAACACCATATATTTT.

In its sample, this clone was seen many times. The chain recombines TRBV25-1 with TRBJ1-4; D gene uncertain. Germline V gene sequence: CDR1 MGHDK, CDR2 SYGVNS. This CDR3 is 16 amino acids long. Trimming took 1 base from V and 6 from J, leaving 15 bases between them. The CDR3 is CASSESPGRTDEKLFF. The CDR3 bases are TGTGCCAGCAGTGAATCTCCGGGCCGAACGGATGAAAAACTGTTTTTT.

This clone was counted many times. V gene TRBV12-3 or TRBV12-4 combines with J gene TRBJ2-3, with 9 bases aligning to TRBD2. V shed 7 bases, J shed 6 bases, and the junction held 11 bases outside the gene matches. This CDR3 has 15 residues. The CDR3 coding sequence is TGTGCCAGCACCTACGGTAGCGGGGGCCTTGATACGCAGTATTTT. Translation gives CASTYGSGGLDTQYF.

The sample holds many counts of this clone. This chain links TRBV6-2 or TRBV6-3 with TRBJ1-1; weak D call: TRBD1 (6 bases). This CDR3 comprises 17 residues. Deletions cut 5 bases from V and 1 base from J, with 20 bases between. Germline CDR1 reads MNHEY; CDR2 reads SVGEGT. CDR3 amino acids: CASSTPTGLHGNTEAFF. The CDR3 DNA reads as TGTGCCAGCAGTACACCAACAGGGTTACATGGGAACACTGAAGCTTTCTTT.

Concerning this clone: Possible read error: a much larger clone is one base away. The same CDR3 can be traced to other DNA sequences in this sample. The CDR3 spells CASSYRGQPHTQYF. The CDR3 nucleotides are TGTGCCAGCAGTTACCGGGGACAGCCCCATACTCAGTATTTT. The genes are TRBV6-5 and TRBJ2-3, with TRBD1 matching over 7 bases. The CDR3 runs 14 residues. Germline V gene lookup returns CDR1 MNHEY and CDR2 SVGAGI.

This clone has ten or more counts. It may be a read error: a sequence one base away is much more abundant. It is likely a read error, because the conserved phenylalanine at the end of the CDR3 is missing. The DNA is left out, because the CDR3 cannot be placed on it with certainty; the CDR3 is given as TCRdb lists it. The sample contains more than one DNA sequence encoding this CDR3. The chain has TRBV7-9 and TRBJ2-7; TRBD1 is the table's D call and was not checked against the DNA. Ends included, the CDR3 has 9 residues. Germline V gene sequence: CDR1 SEHNR, CDR2 FQNEAQ (reference sequence). The CDR3 loop is CASSPPGVC.

This clone was seen many times. The chain joins TRBV12-5 to TRBJ2-1; 12 positions agree with TRBD2. The CDR3 contains 17 residues. CDR1 is LGHNT and CDR2 is FRNRAP in the germline V gene. The V gene end was trimmed by 4 bases and the J gene end by 8 bases; junction bases not matched to a gene: 12. CDR3 region: CASGSSISSGGVDEQFF. CDR3 in DNA: TGTGCTAGTGGTTCCTCTATTTCTAGCGGGGGGGTGGATGAGCAGTTCTTC.

As concerns this clone: This sequence may be a read error, since a much larger clone differs from it by one base. V gene TRBV7-6 combines with J gene TRBJ2-2; D gene uncertain. V was shortened by 6 bases and J by 1 base, with 15 bases between the two germline ends. This CDR3 comprises 16 residues. CDR1 is SGHVS, CDR2 FNYEAQ, per germline. In nucleotides, the CDR3 is TGTGCCAGCAGTCCCGGGTCCCAACTGAACACCGGGGAGCTGTTTTTT. Translation: CASSPGSQLNTGELFF.

The chain employs TRBV10-2 and TRBJ2-1; TRBD1 matches 10 bases. CDR1 is WSHSY, CDR2 SAAADI, per germline. The CDR3 is made up of 12 amino acids. With V trimmed by 7 bases and J by 14 bases, 8 bases remained unmatched. The CDR3 DNA is TGCGCCAGCATCCTGGGACAGGGGAAGGAGTTCTTC. This encodes CASILGQGKEFF.

This clone was picked up a small number of times. This may arise from a read error, as a much more abundant clone is one base away. The same CDR3 is also encoded by other DNA sequences in this sample. The V and J genes are TRBV6-1 and TRBJ1-1; TRBD1 aligns across 7 bases. Germline V gives CDR1 MNHNS, CDR2 SASEGT. Losses at the gene ends were 6 bases for V and 5 bases for J; bases not matched to a gene: 12. The CDR3 consists of 15 residues. CDR3 sequence (DNA): TGTGCCAGCAGCCTCCGCAGGGGGGGGAAGACTGAAGCTTTCTTT. Its protein is CASSLRRGGKTEAFF.

This clone has at least ten counts. This sample also contains other DNA sequences that code for the same CDR3. The chain uses TRBV7-7 and TRBJ2-2; TRBD2 aligns across 13 bases. The CDR3 loop spans 18 amino acids. The germline V gene has CDR1 SSHAT and CDR2 FNYEAQ (reference sequence). The CDR3 loop reads CATAPPALAGGHTGELFF. The CDR3 bases are TGTGCTACCGCGCCCCCAGCACTAGCGGGGGGGCACACCGGGGAGCTGTTTTTT.

In this sample, this clone turned up a few times. A much larger clone sits a single nucleotide away, making a read error possible. The chain combines TRBV13 with TRBJ2-7, with 8 bases lining up with TRBD1. Germline CDR1 PRHDT, CDR2 FYEKMQ (reference sequence). The CDR3 consists of 14 residues. CDR3 nucleotide sequence: TGTACCAGCAGCTTGGGACAGGCTCCCTACGAGCAGTACTTC. It codes for CTSSLGQAPYEQYF.

Concerning this clone itself: The junction does not match germline at one end; this may be a read error. The V call is TRBV5-6, the J call TRBJ2-2; TRBD2 agrees at 12 bases. The length of the CDR3 is 17 residues. Germline V gene data show CDR1 as SGHDT and CDR2 as YYEEEE. The CDR3 loop is CAGSLGTSGPITGELFF. The CDR3 nucleotides are TGTGCCGGCAGCTTGGGGACTAGCGGGCCCATCACCGGGGAGCTGTTTTTT. Drawing the rest from reference TRBV5-6 and TRBJ2-2, the complete variable domain is DAGVTQSPTHLIKTRGQQVTLRCSPKSGHDTVSWYQQALGQGPQFIFQYYEEEERQRGNFPDRFSGHQFPNYSSELNVNALLLGDSALYLCAGSLGTSGPITGELFFGEGSRLTVL.

This clone has only a few counts. The V call is TRBV5-4, the J call TRBJ2-2; D is possibly TRBD1 or TRBD2 (5 bases each). Germline CDR1 and CDR2: SGHNT and YYREEE (reference sequence). Deletions cut 2 bases from V and 6 bases from J, with 14 bases between. This CDR3 has 15 amino acids. CDR3 bases: TGTGCCAGCAGCTTTGGGGGTGTGAGCGCCGGGGAGCTGTTTTTT. It encodes CASSFGGVSAGELFF.

This clone occurred many times. The rearrangement joins TRBV30 to TRBJ1-4, with no clear D. CDR1 is GTSNPN and CDR2 is SVGIG in the germline V gene (reference sequence). The CDR3 extends over 15 amino acids. Trimming left V 1 base short and J 6 bases short, with 15 bases between. The CDR3 DNA follows: TGTGCCTGGAGTGGGAGCCGGCAGAAGGATGAAAAACTGTTTTTT. Amino acids: CAWSGSRQKDEKLFF.

This clone was counted ten times or more. V and J are TRBV28 and TRBJ1-1; 8 bases fit TRBD1. V lost 7 bases, J lost 5 bases, and 9 bases stayed unmatched. This CDR3 is 14 amino acids long. The germline V gene has CDR1 MDHEN and CDR2 SYDVKM. The CDR3: CASKGGDRLTEAFF. The CDR3 DNA is TGTGCCAGCAAGGGCGGGGACAGGTTAACTGAAGCTTTCTTT.

For this clone: This clone may be a read error of a much larger clone one base away. The genes are TRBV5-1 and TRBJ1-4; no reliable D call. This CDR3 has 17 residues. CDR1 is SGHRS, CDR2 YFSETQ, per germline. Trimming removed 0 bases from V and 6 bases from J, with 18 bases in between. CDR3 DNA: TGCGCCAGCAGCTTGGCCCCTTTCAGCGGTGGGTATGAAAAACTGTTTTTT. Protein: CASSLAPFSGGYEKLFF.

This clone occurred many times. V is TRBV3-1 and J is TRBJ2-7; D is perhaps TRBD1 (6 bases). Trimming left V 0 bases short and J 4 bases short, with 10 bases between. The CDR3 is 14 amino acids. Per the germline V gene, CDR1 is LGHDT and CDR2 is YNNKEL (reference sequence). The DNA for the CDR3 is TGTGCCAGCAGCCAAGACCCGGGACATTACGAGCAGTACTTC. Its translation is CASSQDPGHYEQYF.

This clone was picked up many times. The rearrangement links TRBV25-1 to TRBJ1-5; weak D call: TRBD1 (6 bases). The length of the CDR3 is 15 residues. Germline V lookup: CDR1 MGHDK, CDR2 SYGVNS. V lost 4 bases, J lost 4 bases, and 14 bases lay in between. The CDR3 sequence is CASSGVGQPNQPQHF. As DNA, the CDR3 is TGTGCCAGCAGTGGGGTTGGACAGCCTAATCAGCCCCAGCATTTT.

To note about this clone: This sequence may be a read error, since a much larger clone differs from it by one base. This rearrangement joins TRBV5-8 to TRBJ2-7, with a tentative D call TRBD2 (5 bases). CDR1 and CDR2 from the germline V gene are SGHTS and YDEGEE. CDR3 length equals 14 residues. CDR3 DNA sequence: TGTGCCAGCCCGAGACCGGGAAAGCCCTACGAGCATTACTTC. Translated: CASPRPGKPYEHYF.

This chain connects TRBV7-2 to TRBJ1-2; D gene uncertain. Trimming removed 4 bases from V and 6 bases from J, with 15 bases in between. The CDR3 has 14 amino acids. Per germline, CDR1 SGHTA and CDR2 FQGNSA. CDR3 sequence: CASSSGFQWDGYTF. CDR3 DNA sequence: TGTGCCAGCAGCTCTGGGTTCCAGTGGGATGGCTACACCTTC.

This clone was picked up many times. The chain has TRBV28 and TRBJ2-7, with 9 bases that match TRBD1. CDR3 length: 12 residues. V trimming: 10 bases; J trimming: 2 bases; junction bases outside the gene matches: 3. Germline CDR1 MDHEN, CDR2 SYDVKM. The CDR3: CATGQGTYEQYF. The CDR3 DNA follows: TGTGCCACCGGACAGGGGACCTACGAGCAGTACTTC.

This clone was detected many times. The V gene is TRBV20-1, the J gene TRBJ2-3; 11 bases line up with TRBD1. CDR1 is DFQATT and CDR2 is SNEGSKA in the germline V gene (reference sequence). Unmatched junction bases numbered 10, after V lost 6 bases and J lost 5 bases. This CDR3 has 15 residues. CDR3 in amino acids: CSASPPGQGVDTQYF. The CDR3 nucleotides are TGCAGTGCCTCCCCTCCGGGACAGGGGGTAGATACGCAGTATTTT.

This clone was detected many times. The rearrangement joins TRBV18 to TRBJ2-5; TRBD2 matches at 10 bases. Germline loops: CDR1 KGHSH, CDR2 LQKENI. This CDR3 has 16 amino acids. Trimming cost V 3 bases and J 3 bases; bases outside gene matches: 7. The CDR3 coding sequence is TGTGCCAGCTCACCTCGAGCGGGGGGGCTGGAAGAGACCCAGTACTTC. The encoded protein is CASSPRAGGLEETQYF.

The table lists this clone with many counts. The chain carries TRBV11-2 and TRBJ1-2; 7 nucleotides line up with TRBD1. From germline, CDR1 is SGHAT and CDR2 FQNNGV. V shed 5 bases and J 5 bases; nucleotides not matched to a gene: 5. This CDR3 is 13 amino acids long. The CDR3 reads CASSVQGSYGYTF. The CDR3 DNA follows: TGTGCCAGCAGCGTACAGGGGTCGTATGGCTACACCTTC.

A few counts support this clone. V gene TRBV20-1 combines with J gene TRBJ2-3, with D possibly called TRBD1 or TRBD2 (5 bases each). The CDR3 has 16 residues. Germline V gene lookup returns CDR1 DFQATT and CDR2 SNEGSKA (reference sequence). Trimming took 4 bases from V and 0 from J, leaving 17 bases between them. CDR3 sequence: CSAKHGARSSTDTQYF. CDR3 DNA: TGCAGTGCTAAACACGGGGCCCGATCCAGCACAGATACGCAGTATTTT.

The table lists this clone with many counts. V usage is TRBV6-1 and J usage is TRBJ2-7; D remains ambiguous. V lost 6 bases and J 1 base, leaving 10 bases between the germline ends. From germline, CDR1 is MNHNS and CDR2 SASEGT. This CDR3 has 13 residues. This chain's CDR3 is CASSPQESYEQYF. The CDR3 DNA follows: TGTGCCAGCAGCCCTCAGGAGTCCTACGAGCAGTACTTC.